These T cell receptor beta chains were read from a single sample in a study of early T cells in non-severe SARS-CoV-2 infection. Using its own MiXCR run on the 5' RACE reads, TCRdb lists one record per CDR3 protein. The sample lists 50,000 to 70,000 distinct CDR3 sequences, under 15% seen once, with less than 4.5% in the top ten. The sample comprised whole blood. The receptor set was obtained from an adult who was a healthcare worker with PCR-confirmed SARS-CoV-2 infection or an uninfected control (not recorded which). The CDR3 runs from the conserved cysteine through the conserved F or W. Fields, in order: CDR3 length, clone size, V gene, J gene, D gene, CDR3 DNA, CDR3 protein. The D gene is left open where the match is weak. Size is stated for part of the rows, as once, few or many counts, or as a class when the clone is expanded.

length: 13; size: few; V: TRBV15; J: TRBJ1-3; D: -; DNA: TGTGCCACCAGCAGAGATCGGAGAAACACCATATATTTT; CDR3: CATSRDRRNTIYF
length: 16; size: -; V: TRBV6-5; J: TRBJ1-5; D: -; DNA: TGTGCCAGCAGTTACTCATGGACATCGGTGAATCAGCCCCAGCATTTT; CDR3: CASSYSWTSVNQPQHF
length: 17; size: -; V: TRBV7-6; J: TRBJ2-2; D: -; DNA: TGTGCCAGCAGCTTAGAATTCATAGGGGCGGACACCGGGGAGCTGTTTTTT; CDR3: CASSLEFIGADTGELFF
length: 14; size: few; V: TRBV29-1; J: TRBJ2-7; D: -; DNA: TGCAGCGTTGTCCCAGGGGACCGTTCCTACGAGCAGTACTTC; CDR3: CSVVPGDRSYEQYF
length: 14; size: -; V: TRBV10-1; J: TRBJ2-7; D: TRBD1; DNA: TGCGCCAGCACCAGAGGACAGGGACCCTACGAGCAGTACTTC; CDR3: CASTRGQGPYEQYF
length: 14; size: many; V: TRBV18; J: TRBJ2-3; D: TRBD1; DNA: TGTGCCAGCTCACCACAGGGGGCGGAAGATACGCAGTATTTT; CDR3: CASSPQGAEDTQYF
length: 15; size: -; V: TRBV6-2/TRBV6-3; J: TRBJ1-5; D: TRBD1; DNA: TGTGCCAGCACCCCAGGGGGAAGCCCTGGTCAGCCCCAGCATTTT; CDR3: CASTPGGSPGQPQHF
length: 11; size: few; V: TRBV2; J: TRBJ1-2; D: -; DNA: TGTGCCAGCAGTGACGGCTATGGCTACACCTTC; CDR3: CASSDGYGYTF
length: 14; size: once; V: TRBV5-1; J: TRBJ1-5; D: -; DNA: TGCGCCAGCAGCTTGGGTATGGACAATCAGCCCCAGCATTTT; CDR3: CASSLGMDNQPQHF
length: 12; size: -; V: TRBV5-4; J: TRBJ2-1; D: -; DNA: TGTGCCAGCAGCCGGGCAGGGTCTGAGCAGTTCTTC; CDR3: CASSRAGSEQFF
length: 12; size: -; V: TRBV20-1; J: TRBJ2-7; D: -; DNA: TGCAGTGCTGAGGGCAGCTCCTACGAGCAGTACTTC; CDR3: CSAEGSSYEQYF
length: 14; size: few; V: TRBV27; J: TRBJ1-1; D: TRBD1; DNA: TGTGCCAGCAGTCCTACAGGGGGCGGGGGTGAAGCTTTCTTT; CDR3: CASSPTGGGGEAFF
length: 16; size: -; V: TRBV5-1; J: TRBJ2-7; D: -; DNA: TGCGCCAGCAGCTGGGAAACCTTCGGTACCTCCAACGAGCAGTACTTC; CDR3: CASSWETFGTSNEQYF
length: 13; size: -; V: TRBV28; J: TRBJ1-2; D: -; DNA: TGTGTCAGCAGCCCCTCGATGTACTATGGCTACACCTTC; CDR3: CVSSPSMYYGYTF
length: 12; size: -; V: TRBV28; J: TRBJ2-1; D: -; DNA: TGTGCCAGCAGTTTCAGGGACAATGAGCAGTTCTTC; CDR3: CASSFRDNEQFF
length: 13; size: -; V: TRBV10-2; J: TRBJ1-1; D: -; DNA: TGCGCCAGCAGTGAAACAGGGAACACTGAAGCTTTCTTT; CDR3: CASSETGNTEAFF
length: 16; size: -; V: TRBV20-1; J: TRBJ1-5; D: TRBD1; DNA: TGCAGTGCTAGAGATTCCCGGACAGGGGTCAATCAGCCCCAGCATTTT; CDR3: CSARDSRTGVNQPQHF
length: 18; size: many; V: TRBV5-6; J: TRBJ1-4; D: TRBD1; DNA: TGTGCCAGCAGCTACTACCGGGACAGGGGGTTGTCTAATGAAAAACTGTTTTTT; CDR3: CASSYYRDRGLSNEKLFF
length: 15; size: few; V: TRBV10-1; J: TRBJ2-3; D: TRBD1; DNA: TGCGCCAGCAGTGAAGGGACAGGGGGCTCGGATACGCAGTATTTT; CDR3: CASSEGTGGSDTQYF
length: 15; size: few; V: TRBV6-6; J: TRBJ2-7; D: TRBD1; DNA: TGTGCCAGCAGTTACTCGGAACGGACAGGGGACGAGCAGTACTTC; CDR3: CASSYSERTGDEQYF
length: 16; size: many; V: TRBV19; J: TRBJ2-6; D: TRBD1; DNA: TGTGCCAGTAGTTTGGGACAGGGGGCTGGGGCCAACGTCCTGACTTTC; CDR3: CASSLGQGAGANVLTF